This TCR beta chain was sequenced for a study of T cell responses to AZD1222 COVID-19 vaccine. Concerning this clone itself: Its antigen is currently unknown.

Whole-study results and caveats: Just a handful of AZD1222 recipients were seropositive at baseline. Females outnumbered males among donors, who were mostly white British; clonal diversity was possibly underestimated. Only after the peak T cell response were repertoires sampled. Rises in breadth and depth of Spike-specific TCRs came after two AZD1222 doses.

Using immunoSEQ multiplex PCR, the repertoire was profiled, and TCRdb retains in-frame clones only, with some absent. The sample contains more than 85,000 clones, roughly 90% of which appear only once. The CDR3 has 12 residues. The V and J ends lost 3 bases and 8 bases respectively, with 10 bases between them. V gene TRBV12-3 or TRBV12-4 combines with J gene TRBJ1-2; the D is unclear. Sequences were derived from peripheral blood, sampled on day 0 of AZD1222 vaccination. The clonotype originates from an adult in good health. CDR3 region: CASSLTVGGYTF. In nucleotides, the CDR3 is TGTGCCAGCAGTTTGACCGTGGGAGGCTACACCTTC.